This T cell receptor (beta chain) comes out of a study of OX40 agonist ivuxolimab in advanced cancers. Study context: Cancers in dose escalation were hepatocellular, melanoma, renal cell and head and neck. Participants averaged roughly 60 years of age (range roughly 23 to 85) and were 82.7% male.

Data came from immunoSEQ multiplex PCR; TCRdb stores just in-frame clones and leaves some out. The data show roughly 29,000 clones, roughly 86% seen once. As to this clone: The antigen is not known.

General study points: Compared with others, partial responders at 0.1-3.0 mg/kg displayed clonal expansion among the lowest. Dosing at 0.1 to 3.0 mg/kg was accompanied by clonal expansion of CD4+ and CD8+ blood T cells by week 6.

This sequence originates from an adult with an advanced solid tumor such as melanoma, head and neck, liver or kidney cancer. Sample: CD4+ or CD8+ T cells sorted from blood, taken in a trial of the OX40 agonist ivuxolimab.

The CDR3 reads CASSLRLAGGLQETQYF. The CDR3 region has the DNA TGTGCCAGCAGTCTCCGACTAGCGGGGGGCCTACAAGAGACCCAGTACTTC. V is TRBV27 and J is TRBJ2-5, with 13 bases lining up with TRBD2. The CDR3 covers 17 residues. The junction had 8 bases not matched to a gene; V was cut back by 5 bases and J by 2 bases. Germline assignment: CDR1 MNHEY and CDR2 SMNVEV (reference sequence).